This T cell receptor beta chain was observed in a study of sequential checkpoint blockade in melanoma. Study at large: First-line arms were nivolumab then ipilimumab, or the reverse, randomized 1:1.

CDR1 is SEHNR and CDR2 is FQNEAQ in the germline V gene (reference sequence). The junction had 10 bases not matched to a gene; V was cut back by 7 bases and J by 7 bases. The CDR3 consists of 13 residues. Libraries were prepared by immunoSEQ multiplex PCR; TCRdb keeps only in-frame clonotypes and omits some of them. The sample lists nearly 8,500 clones, around nine tenths occurring once. The treatment was: randomized to nivolumab then ipilimumab (arm A) or the reverse (arm B). DNA-damaging chemotherapy had not been given to any patient beforehand. The receptor's source is a human donor with melanoma. This rearrangement joins TRBV7-9 to TRBJ2-7; TRBD2 aligns across 7 bases. The sequencing here drew on CD8+ T cells sorted from blood (inferred from file names), taken from a patient given nivolumab and ipilimumab in sequence. CDR3 nucleotide sequence: TGTGCCAGCACCCCGAGCGGGGTGCGAGAGCAGTACTTC. This translates into CASTPSGVREQYF.